Sequencing of this T cell receptor (beta chain) was carried out in a study of cytomegalovirus exposure and HLA in healthy donors. Overall study context: Genotyping showed approximately 81% of roughly 400 donors falling in the Caucasian-associated ancestry cluster. Broader study findings: A later analysis reportedly found fewer N-insertions in an Asian-associated ancestry cluster than the roughly 670-donor mean.

This PCR relied on a set of 60 Vbeta primers and 13 Jbeta primers. In the original workflow: Later analysis identified tens of millions of unique TCR beta chains, roughly 11 million shared. Profiling relied on immunoSEQ multiplex PCR, and the TCRdb table lists in-frame clones only, not all of them. The V and J calls and clone size come from that table; D and trimming were worked out from the DNA. In the table there are 150,000 to 200,000 clones, approximately 82% of which are singletons. This clone came up a few times. The antigen remains undetermined. The CDR3 sequence is 16 residues long. V lost 1 base and J 3 bases, leaving 12 bases between the germline ends. The germline gives CDR1 LGHNA, CDR2 YNFKEQ.

This TCR came from a male donor in good health and CMV-seronegative. V and J are TRBV4-2 and TRBJ2-2; tentatively, D is TRBD2 (5 bases). The source material was PBMCs. The CDR3 bases are TGTGCCAGCAGCCAAGTCAGTAGCGCGTACACCGGGGAGCTGTTTTTT. This sequence encodes CASSQVSSAYTGELFF.